The 4 T cell receptor beta chains below come from one sample, sequenced in a study of circulating CD8 cells and anti-PD-1 response in melanoma. Sorting of live CD3+CD8+TCRalphabeta+ cells by PD-1 and/or TIGIT gave four subsets. Each library started from about 15 ng of total RNA using the QIAseq Immune Repertoire TCR panel. TCRdb recomputed calls from the reads with MiXCR, one row per CDR3 protein. This sample yields around 1,000 distinct CDR3 sequences, of which roughly 7.2% are seen a single time; about a sixth belongs to the top ten. This specimen was CD8+ T cells from PBMCs, taken at baseline or after one month of anti-PD-1 therapy (not recorded which). The receptors here all came from a human donor with melanoma.

In this sample, this clonotype is medium-sized (0.01 to 0.1%). The chain joins TRBV28 to TRBJ2-5; possibly TRBD1 for D (6 bases). The CDR3 has 13 residues. From germline, CDR1 is MDHEN and CDR2 SYDVKM. The V end was cut by 3 bases, the J end by 7 bases, with 12 bases between. The CDR3 loop is CASSFEVRGTQYF. CDR3 coding DNA: TGTGCCAGCAGTTTCGAGGTCAGGGGGACCCAGTACTTC.

This clonotype was seen a single time. The rearrangement links TRBV28 to TRBJ1-2, with D possibly TRBD1 on 5 matching bases. The CDR3 spans 16 residues. With 4 bases removed from V and 7 bases from J, the gap between germline ends came to 22 bases. The V gene's germline CDR1 is MDHEN and CDR2 SYDVKM. The CDR3 sequence: CASSSTAGYQDCGYTF. For the CDR3, the DNA is TGTGCCAGCAGTTCAACCGCAGGGTATCAGGACTGTGGCTACACCTTC.

This clonotype was detected only a few times. A much more abundant neighbour one base away suggests this may be a read error. Since no conserved phenylalanine or tryptophan closes the CDR3, a read error is the likely cause. The chain couples TRBV4-1 to TRBJ1-1; D is unclear. Between the trimmed V and J ends, which lost 1 base and 5 bases, there was a span of 2 bases. Germline V gene lookup returns CDR1 MGHRA and CDR2 YSYEKL. The CDR3 runs to 11 residues. The CDR3 loop is CASSQGTEAFS. For the CDR3, the DNA is TGCGCCAGCAGCCAAGGGACTGAAGCTTTCTCT.

The rearrangement links TRBV28 to TRBJ2-1; the match to TRBD1 covers 10 bases. CDR1 and CDR2 (germline): MDHEN, SYDVKM. CDR3 size: 15 residues. V gave up 6 bases and J gave up 8 bases; unmatched junction bases: 10. The CDR3 reads CASRSGTGAYDEQFF. The CDR3, as DNA: TGTGCCAGCAGATCCGGGACAGGGGCTTACGATGAGCAGTTCTTC.